This T cell receptor beta chain was recorded in a study of siplizumab effects on memory and regulatory T cells. Profiling relied on immunoSEQ multiplex PCR, and the TCRdb table lists in-frame clones only, not all of them. The sample holds about 100,000 clones, about 91% seen once. Sequenced: CD4+ T cells sorted from blood. This receptor was identified in a human donor in good health.

The CDR3 nucleotides are TGTGCCAGCTCACCACCACAGGGGGCAGGAGAAAAACTGTTTTTT. This codes for CASSPPQGAGEKLFF. This chain joins TRBV18 and TRBJ1-4; 9 bases are a match to TRBD1. The germline V gene encodes CDR1 KGHSH and CDR2 LQKENI. V gave up 0 bases and J gave up 8 bases; unmatched junction bases: 4. The CDR3 is made up of 15 amino acids. Drawing the rest from reference TRBV18 and TRBJ1-4, the complete variable domain is NAGVMQNPRHLVRRRGQEARLRCSPMKGHSHVYWYRQLPEEGLKFMVYLQKENIIDESGMPKERFSAEFPKEGPSILRIQQVVRGDSAAYFCASSPPQGAGEKLFFGSGTQLSVL.